This TCR beta chain stems from a study of cytomegalovirus exposure and HLA in healthy donors. A word on this clone: Its specificity is not known.

Donors came from a validation cohort of over a hundred subjects, distinct from the first 666-subject cohort. Overall study findings and caveats: Most TCR sequences showed up rarely, but some public TCRs showed up in many donors. Among TCR beta chains, those listed as cytomegalovirus-associated numbered about 150. The tendency of first-cohort TCR clusters to co-occur in the approximately 110 validation repertoires was identified by a subsequent analysis.

The CDR3 runs 15 residues. V was pared by 1 base and J by 2 bases, with 9 bases between. The germline gives CDR1 SGHTA, CDR2 FQGNSA. TCRdb keeps only in-frame clones here, not all; method: immunoSEQ multiplex PCR. Among 300,000 to 400,000 clones, approximately 91% were seen once, and the ten largest hold 0.9% to 1%. The J gene is TRBJ1-5, the V gene TRBV7-2; the D gene is possibly TRBD1 (6 bases). This sequence originates from a man aged 25 to 40 in good health and CMV-seronegative. Sequenced input: PBMCs. Here the CDR3 reads CASSLEGQGNQPQHF. The CDR3 DNA follows: TGTGCCAGCAGCTTAGAGGGACAAGGCAATCAGCCCCAGCATTTT.